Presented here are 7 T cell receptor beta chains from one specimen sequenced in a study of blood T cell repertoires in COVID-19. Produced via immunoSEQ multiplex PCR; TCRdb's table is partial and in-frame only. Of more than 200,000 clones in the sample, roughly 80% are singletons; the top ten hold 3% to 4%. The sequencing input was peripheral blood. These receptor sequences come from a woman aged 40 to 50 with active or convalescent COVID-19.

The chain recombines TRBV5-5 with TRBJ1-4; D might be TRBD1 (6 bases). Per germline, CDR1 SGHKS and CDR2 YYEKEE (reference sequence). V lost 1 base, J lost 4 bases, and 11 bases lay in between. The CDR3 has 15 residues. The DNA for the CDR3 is TGTGCCAGCAGCTTGACTTTCAGGGGTAATGAAAAACTGTTTTTT. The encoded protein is CASSLTFRGNEKLFF. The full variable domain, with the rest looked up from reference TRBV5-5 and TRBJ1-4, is DAGVTQSPTHLIKTRGQQVTLRCSPISGHKSVSWYQQVLGQGPQFIFQYYEKEERGRGNFPDRFSARQFPNYSSELNVNALLLGDSALYLCASSLTFRGNEKLFFGSGTQLSVL.

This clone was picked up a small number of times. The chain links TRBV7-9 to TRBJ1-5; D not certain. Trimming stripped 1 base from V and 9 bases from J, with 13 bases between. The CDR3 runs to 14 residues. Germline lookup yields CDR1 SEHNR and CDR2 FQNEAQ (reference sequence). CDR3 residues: CASSLGAPELPQHF. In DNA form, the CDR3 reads TGTGCCAGCAGCTTAGGGGCCCCAGAGCTGCCCCAGCATTTT.

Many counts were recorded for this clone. CDR3 loop: CASSQNIGVNTEAFF. The CDR3, as DNA: TGCGCCAGCAGCCAAAATATAGGAGTGAACACTGAAGCTTTCTTT. The chain employs TRBV4-1 and TRBJ1-1; D gene uncertain. Germline V gene data show CDR1 as MGHRA and CDR2 as YSYEKL. V lost 2 bases to trimming and J lost 0 bases, with 10 bases between them. This CDR3 contains 15 residues.

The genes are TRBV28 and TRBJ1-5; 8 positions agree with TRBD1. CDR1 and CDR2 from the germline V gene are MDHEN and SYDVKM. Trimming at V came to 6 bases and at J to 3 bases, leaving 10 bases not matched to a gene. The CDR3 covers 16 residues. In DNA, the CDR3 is TGTGCCAGCAGCGGAGCCGACAGGGGACCCAATCAGCCCCAGCATTTT. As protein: CASSGADRGPNQPQHF. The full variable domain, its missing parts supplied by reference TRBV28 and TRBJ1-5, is DVKVTQSSRYLVKRTGEKVFLECVQDMDHENMFWYRQDPGLGLRLIYFSYDVKMKEKGDIPEGYSVSREKKERFSLILESASTNQTSMYLCASSGADRGPNQPQHFGDGTRLSIL.

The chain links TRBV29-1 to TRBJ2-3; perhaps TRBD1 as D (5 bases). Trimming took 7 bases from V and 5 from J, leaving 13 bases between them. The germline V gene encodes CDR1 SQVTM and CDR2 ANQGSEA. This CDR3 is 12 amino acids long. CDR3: CSGTRQLDTQYF. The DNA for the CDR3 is TGCAGCGGAACTCGACAGCTAGATACGCAGTATTTT.

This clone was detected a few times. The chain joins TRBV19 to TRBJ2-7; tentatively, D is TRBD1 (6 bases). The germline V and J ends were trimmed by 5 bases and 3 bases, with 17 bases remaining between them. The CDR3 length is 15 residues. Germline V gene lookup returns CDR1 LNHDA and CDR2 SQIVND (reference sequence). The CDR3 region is CASSVGRGFVYEQYF. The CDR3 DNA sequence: TGTGCCAGTAGTGTAGGCAGGGGATTCGTCTACGAGCAGTACTTC.

The CDR3 region is CASTDTDNQPQHF. The CDR3 DNA follows: TGTGCCAGCACGGACACGGACAATCAGCCCCAGCATTTT. The gene calls are TRBV28 and TRBJ1-5, with D possibly being TRBD1 (5 bases). The CDR3 sequence is 13 residues long. V lost 7 bases and J 3 bases, leaving 10 bases between the germline ends. From germline, CDR1 is MDHEN and CDR2 SYDVKM.